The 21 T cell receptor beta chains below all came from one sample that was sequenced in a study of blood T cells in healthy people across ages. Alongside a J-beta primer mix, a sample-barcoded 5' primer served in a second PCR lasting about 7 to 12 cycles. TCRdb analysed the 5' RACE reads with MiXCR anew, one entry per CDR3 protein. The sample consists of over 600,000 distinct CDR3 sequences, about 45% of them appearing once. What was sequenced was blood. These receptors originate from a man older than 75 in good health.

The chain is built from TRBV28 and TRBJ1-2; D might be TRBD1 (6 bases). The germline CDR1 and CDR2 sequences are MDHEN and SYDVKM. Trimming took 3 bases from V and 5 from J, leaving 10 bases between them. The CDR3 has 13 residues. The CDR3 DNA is TGTGCCAGCAGTTTGAAGGACAGATATGGCTACACCTTC. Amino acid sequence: CASSLKDRYGYTF.

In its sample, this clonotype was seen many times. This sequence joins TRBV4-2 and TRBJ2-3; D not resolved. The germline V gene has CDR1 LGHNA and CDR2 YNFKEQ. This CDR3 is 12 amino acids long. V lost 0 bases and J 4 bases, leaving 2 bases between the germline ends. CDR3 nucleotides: TGTGCCAGCAGCCAAGACTCAGATACGCAGTATTTT. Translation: CASSQDSDTQYF.

The CDR3 is CASSLGPGGPYNEQYF. The CDR3 region has the DNA TGTGCCAGCAGCTTAGGCCCCGGCGGACCCTACAATGAGCAGTACTTC. This sequence joins TRBV11-3 and TRBJ2-7; D gene ambiguous. The CDR3 length is 16 residues. V was shortened by 1 base and J by 7 bases, with 20 bases between the two germline ends. Per germline, CDR1 SGHNT and CDR2 YENEEA.

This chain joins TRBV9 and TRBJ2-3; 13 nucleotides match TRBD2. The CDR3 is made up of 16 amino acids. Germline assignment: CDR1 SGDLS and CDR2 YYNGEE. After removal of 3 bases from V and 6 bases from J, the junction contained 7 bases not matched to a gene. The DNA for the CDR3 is TGTGCCAGCAGCGCGACTAGCGGGAGGTTAGTGGATACGCAGTATTTT. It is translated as CASSATSGRLVDTQYF.

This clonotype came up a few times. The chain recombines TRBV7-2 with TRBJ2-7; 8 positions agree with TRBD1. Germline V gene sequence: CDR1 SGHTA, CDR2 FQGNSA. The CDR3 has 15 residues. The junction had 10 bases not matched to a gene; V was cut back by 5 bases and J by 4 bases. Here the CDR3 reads CASSPGSTGGYEQYF. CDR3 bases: TGTGCCAGCAGCCCTGGGAGCACAGGGGGGTACGAGCAGTACTTC.

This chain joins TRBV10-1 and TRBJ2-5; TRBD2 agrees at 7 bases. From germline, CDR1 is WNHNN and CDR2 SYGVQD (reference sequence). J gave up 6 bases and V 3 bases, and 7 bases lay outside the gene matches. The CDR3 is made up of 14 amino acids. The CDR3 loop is CASSDGGSRQTQYF. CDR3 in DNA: TGCGCCAGCAGTGATGGCGGGAGTCGACAGACCCAGTACTTC.

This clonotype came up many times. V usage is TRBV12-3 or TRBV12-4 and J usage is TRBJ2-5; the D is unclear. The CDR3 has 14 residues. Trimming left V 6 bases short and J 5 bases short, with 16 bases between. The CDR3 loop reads CASSHGRAGETQYF. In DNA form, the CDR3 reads TGTGCCAGCAGCCATGGACGTGCCGGGGAGACCCAGTACTTC.

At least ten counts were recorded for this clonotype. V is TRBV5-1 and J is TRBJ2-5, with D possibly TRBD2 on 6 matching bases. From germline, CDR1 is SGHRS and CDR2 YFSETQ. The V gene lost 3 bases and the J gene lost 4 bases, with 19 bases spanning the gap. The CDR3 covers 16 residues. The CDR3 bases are TGCGCCAGCAGCTGGGGGGTTAACGGGAGAGGAGAGACCCAGTACTTC. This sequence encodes CASSWGVNGRGETQYF. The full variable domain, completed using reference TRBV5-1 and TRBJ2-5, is KAGVTQTPRYLIKTRGQQVTLSCSPISGHRSVSWYQQTPGQGLQFLFEYFSETQRNKGNFPGRFSGRQFSNSRSEMNVSTLELGDSALYLCASSWGVNGRGETQYFGPGTRLLVL.

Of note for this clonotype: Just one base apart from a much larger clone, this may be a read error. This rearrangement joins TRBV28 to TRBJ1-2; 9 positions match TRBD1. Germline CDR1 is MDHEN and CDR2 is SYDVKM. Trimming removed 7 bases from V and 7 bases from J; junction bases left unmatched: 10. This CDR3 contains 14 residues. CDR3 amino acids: CASTVRDRASGYTF. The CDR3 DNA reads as TGTGCCAGCACCGTGAGGGACAGGGCATCTGGCTACACCTTC.

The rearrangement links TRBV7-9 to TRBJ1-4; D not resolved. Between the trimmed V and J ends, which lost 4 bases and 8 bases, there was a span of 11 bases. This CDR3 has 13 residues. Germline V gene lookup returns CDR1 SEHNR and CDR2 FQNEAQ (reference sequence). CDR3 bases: TGTGCCAGCAGCTCCCCCGTAGTGGAAAAACTGTTTTTT. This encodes CASSSPVVEKLFF.

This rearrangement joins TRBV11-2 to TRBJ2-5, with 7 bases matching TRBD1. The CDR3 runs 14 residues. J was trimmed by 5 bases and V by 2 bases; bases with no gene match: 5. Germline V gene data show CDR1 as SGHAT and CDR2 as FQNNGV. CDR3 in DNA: TGTGCCAGCAGCTTAAACGTCAGGGGGGAGACCCAGTACTTC. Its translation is CASSLNVRGETQYF.

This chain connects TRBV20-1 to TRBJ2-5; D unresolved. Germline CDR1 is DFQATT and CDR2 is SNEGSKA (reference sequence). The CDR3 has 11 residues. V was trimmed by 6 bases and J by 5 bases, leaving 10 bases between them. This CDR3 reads CSAHPRETQYF. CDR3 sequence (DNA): TGCAGTGCCCACCCTAGGGAGACCCAGTACTTC.

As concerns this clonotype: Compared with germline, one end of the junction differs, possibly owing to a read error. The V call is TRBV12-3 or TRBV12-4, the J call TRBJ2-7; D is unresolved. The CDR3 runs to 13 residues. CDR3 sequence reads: CAGSLGSSYEQYF. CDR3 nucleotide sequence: TGTGCCGGCAGCTTAGGGTCGTCCTACGAGCAGTACTTC.

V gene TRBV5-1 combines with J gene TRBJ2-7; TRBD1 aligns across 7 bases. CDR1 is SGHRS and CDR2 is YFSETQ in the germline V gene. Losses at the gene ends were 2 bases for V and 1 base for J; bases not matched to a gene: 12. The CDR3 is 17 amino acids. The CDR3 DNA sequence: TGCGCCAGCAGCTTTGGGTCAGGGGGTCGTTTTTCCTACGAGCAGTACTTC. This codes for CASSFGSGGRFSYEQYF.

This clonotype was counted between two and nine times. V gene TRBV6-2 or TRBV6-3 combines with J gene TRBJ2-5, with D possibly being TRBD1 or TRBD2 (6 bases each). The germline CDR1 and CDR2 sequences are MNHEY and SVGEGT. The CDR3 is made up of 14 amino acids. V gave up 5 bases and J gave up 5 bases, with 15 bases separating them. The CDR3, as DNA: TGTGCCAGCAGTCCGTCGGGGGCGAGGGAGACCCAGTACTTC. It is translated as CASSPSGARETQYF.

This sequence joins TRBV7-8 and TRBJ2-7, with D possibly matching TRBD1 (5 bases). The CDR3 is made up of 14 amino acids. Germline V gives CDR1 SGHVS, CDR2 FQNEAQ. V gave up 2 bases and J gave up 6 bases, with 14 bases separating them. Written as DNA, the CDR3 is TGTGCCAGCAGCTTATTTCAGGGAACCTGCGAGCAGTACTTC. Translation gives CASSLFQGTCEQYF. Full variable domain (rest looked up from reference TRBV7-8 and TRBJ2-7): GAGVSQSPRYKVAKRGQDVALRCDPISGHVSLFWYQQALGQGPEFLTYFQNEAQLDKSGLPSDRFFAERPEGSVSTLKIQRTQQEDSAVYLCASSLFQGTCEQYFGPGTRLTVT.

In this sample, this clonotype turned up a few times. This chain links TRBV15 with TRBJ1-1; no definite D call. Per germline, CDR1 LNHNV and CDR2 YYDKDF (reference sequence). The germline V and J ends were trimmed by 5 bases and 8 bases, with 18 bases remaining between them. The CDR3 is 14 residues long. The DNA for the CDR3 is TGTGCCACCAGCCCCTACCCCTCGGTGGGAGAAGCTTTCTTT. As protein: CATSPYPSVGEAFF.

CDR3 bases: TGTGCCAGCAGCGCCCAACAGGGACAAATAAACACTGAAGCTTTCTTT. Translating gives CASSAQQGQINTEAFF. The chain carries TRBV7-8 and TRBJ1-1; a weak D match, TRBD1 (6 bases). The germline V gene encodes CDR1 SGHVS and CDR2 FQNEAQ. This CDR3 has 16 amino acids. The V gene lost 5 bases and the J gene lost 2 bases, with 18 bases spanning the gap.

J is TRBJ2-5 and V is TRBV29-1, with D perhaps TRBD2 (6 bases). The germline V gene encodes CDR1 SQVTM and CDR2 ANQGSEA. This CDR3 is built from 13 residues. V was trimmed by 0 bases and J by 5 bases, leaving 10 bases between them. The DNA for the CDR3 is TGCAGCGTTGAAGAGACAAGCGGGGAGACCCAGTACTTC. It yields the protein CSVEETSGETQYF. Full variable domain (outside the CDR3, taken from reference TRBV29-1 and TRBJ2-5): SAVISQKPSRDICQRGTSLTIQCQVDSQVTMMFWYRQQPGQSLTLIATANQGSEATYESGFVIDKFPISRPNLTFSTLTVSNMSPEDSSIYLCSVEETSGETQYFGPGTRLLVL.

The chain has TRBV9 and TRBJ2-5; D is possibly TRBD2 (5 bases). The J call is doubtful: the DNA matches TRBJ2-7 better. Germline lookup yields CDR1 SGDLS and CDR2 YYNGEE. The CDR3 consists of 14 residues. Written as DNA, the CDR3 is TGTGCCAGCAGCCCCCTTGCAGAGGGAGCCGAGCAGTACTTC. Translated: CASSPLAEGAEQYF.

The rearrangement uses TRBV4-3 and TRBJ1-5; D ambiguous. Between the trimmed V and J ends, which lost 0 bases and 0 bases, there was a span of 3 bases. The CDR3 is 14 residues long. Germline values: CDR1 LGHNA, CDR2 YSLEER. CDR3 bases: TGCGCCAGCAGCCAAGATGTTAGCAATCAGCCCCAGCATTTT. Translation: CASSQDVSNQPQHF.